Listed here is a single T cell receptor (beta chain). Antigen: not known. This CDR3 spans 14 amino acids. The ends were cut back, 3 bases at V and 3 bases at J, with 11 bases in the middle. CDR1 and CDR2 (germline): SGHTA, FQGTGA. This specimen comes from a study of Ad26.COV2.S vaccination and SARS-CoV-2 variants. General study results and limits: The placebo group had lower spike-specific TCR breadth than the vaccine recipients did.

Profiling relied on immunoSEQ multiplex PCR, and the TCRdb table lists in-frame clones only, not all of them. The repertoire has over 400,000 clones, roughly 87% of them found once; the top ten carry about 2.5%. The treatment was: 15 to 20 received Ad26.COV2.S at low or high dose, single or two shots; several received placebo; per-sample allocation not given. Sampling occurred on day 63 after the first vaccine or placebo injection. At a Boston site, the person donating was an adult of 18-55 years. Sequences were derived from peripheral blood, sampled in a trial of Ad26.COV2.S vaccine versus placebo. The clonotype comes from a person aged 18 to 65 who received the Ad26.COV2.S COVID-19 vaccine or a placebo. The V and J genes are TRBV7-3 and TRBJ2-5, with D possibly being TRBD2 (7 bases). The CDR3 loop reads CASSLQGGEETQYF. DNA of the CDR3: TGTGCCAGCAGCTTGCAAGGGGGGGAAGAGACCCAGTACTTC.